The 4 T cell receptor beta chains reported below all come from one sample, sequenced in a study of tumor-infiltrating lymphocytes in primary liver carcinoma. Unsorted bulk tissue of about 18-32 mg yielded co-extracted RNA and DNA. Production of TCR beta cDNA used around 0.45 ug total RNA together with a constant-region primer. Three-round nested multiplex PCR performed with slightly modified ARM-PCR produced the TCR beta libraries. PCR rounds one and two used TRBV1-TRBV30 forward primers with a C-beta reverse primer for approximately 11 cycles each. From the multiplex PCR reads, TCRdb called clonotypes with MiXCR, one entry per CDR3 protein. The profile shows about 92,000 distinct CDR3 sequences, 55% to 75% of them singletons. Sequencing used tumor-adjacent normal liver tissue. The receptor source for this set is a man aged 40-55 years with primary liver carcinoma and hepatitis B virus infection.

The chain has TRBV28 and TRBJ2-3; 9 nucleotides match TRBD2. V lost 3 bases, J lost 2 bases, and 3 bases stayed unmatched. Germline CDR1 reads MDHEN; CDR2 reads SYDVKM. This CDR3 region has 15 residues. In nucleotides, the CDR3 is TGTGCCAGCAGTTTGGGACTAGCTGACACAGATACGCAGTATTTT. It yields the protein CASSLGLADTDTQYF.

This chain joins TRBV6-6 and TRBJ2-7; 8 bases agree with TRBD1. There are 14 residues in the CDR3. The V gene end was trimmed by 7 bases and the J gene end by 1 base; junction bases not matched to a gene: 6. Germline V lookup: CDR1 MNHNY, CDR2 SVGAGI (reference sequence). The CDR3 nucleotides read TGTGCCAGCATGGCGACAGGGGCTTCCTACGAGCAGTACTTC. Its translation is CASMATGASYEQYF.

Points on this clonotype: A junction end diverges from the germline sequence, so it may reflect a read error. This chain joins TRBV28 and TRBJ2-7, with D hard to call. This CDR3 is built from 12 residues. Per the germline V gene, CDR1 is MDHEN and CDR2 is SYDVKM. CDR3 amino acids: CASSHFNYEQYF. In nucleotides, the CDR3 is TGTGCCAGCAGTCACTTTAACTACGAACAGTACTTC.

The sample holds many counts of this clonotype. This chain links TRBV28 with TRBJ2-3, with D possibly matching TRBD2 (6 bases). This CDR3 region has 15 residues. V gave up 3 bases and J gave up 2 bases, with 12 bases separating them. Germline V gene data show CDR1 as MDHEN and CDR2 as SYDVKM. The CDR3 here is CASSFPGDPTDTQYF. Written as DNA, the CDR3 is TGTGCCAGCAGTTTTCCGGGGGACCCCACAGATACGCAGTATTTT.